This T cell receptor beta chain was captured in a study of regulatory T cells in long-lasting Graves disease (dated by TCRdb to the early 2020s). Looking at the study overall: Persistent Graves' disease was defined as persistently positive TSH receptor autoantibodies together with antithyroid drug treatment for over 5 years. Persistent Graves' disease patients in the clinical cohort had taken antithyroid drugs for 8 to 12 years on average. The study took place in China and was registered as a clinical trial. A total of about 33 samples were covered by TCR sequencing, comprising roughly 13 persistent and about 20 newly diagnosed Graves' disease patients. This study used TCR sequencing and RNA sequencing of peripheral blood to compare persistent Graves' disease patients against newly diagnosed Graves' disease patients. Findings and caveats that apply to the study as a whole: The authors acknowledged the small sample size as a limitation that may reduce accuracy. A larger number of public clonotypes was shared among persistent patients (approximately 2,500) than among newly diagnosed patients (around 970). Sequencing and analysis were limited to the TCR beta chain. Preferential use of TRBV28, TRBJ1-2 and TRBJ2-5 was observed in persistent disease, whereas TRBV20-1 and TRBJ2-1 were favored in newly diagnosed disease. The study examined only peripheral blood because the primary lesion, thyroid tissue, could not be accessed. Lower TCR Shannon entropy and fewer highly expanded clones were observed in persistent Graves' disease patients than in newly diagnosed patients, which suggested clonal expansion.

Explained via the paper, the time point label denotes: persistent/refractory GD, antithyroid drugs over 5 years with positive TRAb. For both TCR sequencing and RNA sequencing, RNA was extracted from PBMCs in TRIzol. The diagnosis of Graves' disease was made according to American Thyroid Association guidelines. The patients came from an endocrinology department in Xi'an, China. Each patient gave roughly 10 milliliters of peripheral blood, collected in an EDTA anticoagulant tube. PBMCs were isolated by Ficoll Paque Plus density gradient separation without further T cell sorting. An Agilent 2100 Bioanalyzer and agarose gel were used to assess RNA quality, and a NanoDrop 2000 was used to measure RNA concentration. The receptor library was made with multiplex PCR. Data came from an Illumina HiSeq 4000. TCR beta libraries were built with iRepertoire HTBI primers and Arm-PCR amplification of CDR3 regions. Gel purification was performed on PCR products prior to sequencing. For the original study's pipeline: Gene usage analysis of CDR3 amino acid clonotypes used the roughly 62 TRBV and 14 to 15 TRBJ segments found across samples. Filtered high-quality paired reads were merged into contigs using COPE and FqMerger. BLAST was used to align contigs to the IMGT TRBV, TRBD and TRBJ reference genes, and CDR3 was defined following IMGT. Highly expanded clones were defined as clonotypes with a frequency above 0.1%. Repertoire diversity was measured by Shannon entropy, and V-J evenness by the Gini coefficient. A clonotype was considered public if more than one individual shared it. The raw public data were reprocessed by TCRdb itself: fastp quality trimming at Q25, MiXCR clonotype calling, in-frame beta chains only. Identical CDR3 proteins give one entry, which carries the most common genes and DNA. The V and J calls and clone size are TCRdb's, not the authors'. The sample profile shows 400,000 to 600,000 distinct CDR3 sequences; approximately 21% of them were found once. The ten largest account for roughly 6.9% of the sample.

Trimming costs V 3 bases and J 5 bases, and their ends lie 14 bases apart. There are 14 amino acids in the CDR3, from cysteine to phenylalanine inclusive. Of all the DNA, just the CDR3 is kept, 42 bases in frame from base 1. CDR1 is given as MDHEN and CDR2 as SYDVKM, both from the germline V gene. This clonotype was recorded at least ten times. The specificity of this receptor is unknown. Base quality data are lacking; no much larger clone is found one base away. This TCR was recovered from a female donor with Graves disease. This sample comprised peripheral blood mononuclear cells (PBMCs), obtained when the disease was refractory, from a patient treated with antithyroid drugs. The chain is encoded by TRBV28 joined to TRBJ2-7; matching of 6 bases hints at TRBD2 as the D gene. The CDR3 protein sequence reads: CASSFSIGGNEQYF. Here is the DNA: TGTGCCAGCAGTTTCTCCATCGGAGGGAACGAGCAGTACTTC.